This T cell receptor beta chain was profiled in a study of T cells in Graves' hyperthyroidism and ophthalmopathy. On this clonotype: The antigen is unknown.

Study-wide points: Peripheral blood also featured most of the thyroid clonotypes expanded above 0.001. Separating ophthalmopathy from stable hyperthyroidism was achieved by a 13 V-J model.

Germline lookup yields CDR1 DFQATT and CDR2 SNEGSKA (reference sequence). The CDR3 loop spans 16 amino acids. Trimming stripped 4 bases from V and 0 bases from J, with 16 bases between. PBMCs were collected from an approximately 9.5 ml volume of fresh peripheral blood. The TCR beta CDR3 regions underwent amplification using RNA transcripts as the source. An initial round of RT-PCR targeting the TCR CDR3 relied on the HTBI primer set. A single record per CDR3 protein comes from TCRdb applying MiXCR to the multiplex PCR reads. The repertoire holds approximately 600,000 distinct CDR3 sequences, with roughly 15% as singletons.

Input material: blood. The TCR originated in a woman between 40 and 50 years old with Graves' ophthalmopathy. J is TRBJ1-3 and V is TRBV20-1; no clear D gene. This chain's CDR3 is CSATGLGSISGNTIYF. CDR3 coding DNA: TGCAGTGCTACCGGACTTGGATCTATCTCTGGAAACACCATATATTTT.